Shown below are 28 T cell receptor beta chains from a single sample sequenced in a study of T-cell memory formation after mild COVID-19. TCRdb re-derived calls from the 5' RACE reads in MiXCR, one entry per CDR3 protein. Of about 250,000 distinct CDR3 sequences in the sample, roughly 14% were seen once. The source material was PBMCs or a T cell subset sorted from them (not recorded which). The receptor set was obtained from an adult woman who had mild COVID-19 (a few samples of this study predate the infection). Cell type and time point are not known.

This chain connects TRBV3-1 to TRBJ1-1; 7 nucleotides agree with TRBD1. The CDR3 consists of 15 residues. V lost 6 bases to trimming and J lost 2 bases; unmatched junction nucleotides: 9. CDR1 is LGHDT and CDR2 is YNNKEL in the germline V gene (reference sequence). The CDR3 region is CASRSRTGLNTEAFF. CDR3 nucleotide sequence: TGTGCCAGCAGAAGTCGGACAGGACTTAACACTGAAGCTTTCTTT. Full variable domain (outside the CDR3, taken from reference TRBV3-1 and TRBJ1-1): DTAVSQTPKYLVTQMGNDKSIKCEQNLGHDTMYWYKQDSKKFLKIMFSYNNKELIINETVPNRFSPKSPDKAHLNLHINSLELGDSAVYFCASRSRTGLNTEAFFGQGTRLTVV.

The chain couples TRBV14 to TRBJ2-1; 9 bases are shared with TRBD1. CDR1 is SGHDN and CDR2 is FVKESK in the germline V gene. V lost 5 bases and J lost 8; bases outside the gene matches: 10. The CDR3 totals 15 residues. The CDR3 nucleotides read TGTGCCAGCAGCTCAAACAGGGGGCTCGATGATGAGCAGTTCTTC. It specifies CASSSNRGLDDEQFF.

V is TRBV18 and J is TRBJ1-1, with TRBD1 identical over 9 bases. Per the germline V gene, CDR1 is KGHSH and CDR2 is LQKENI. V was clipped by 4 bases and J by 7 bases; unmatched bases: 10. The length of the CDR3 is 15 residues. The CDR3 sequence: CASSLPKTGGVEAFF. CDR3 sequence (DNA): TGTGCCAGCTCACTCCCGAAGACAGGGGGGGTTGAAGCTTTCTTT.

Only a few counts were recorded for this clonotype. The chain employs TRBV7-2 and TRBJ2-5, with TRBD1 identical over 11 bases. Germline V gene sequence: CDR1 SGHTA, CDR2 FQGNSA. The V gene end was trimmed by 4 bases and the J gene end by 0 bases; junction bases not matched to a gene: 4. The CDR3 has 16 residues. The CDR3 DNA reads TGTGCCAGCAGCTACGGGACAGGGGGGAACCAAGAGACCCAGTACTTC. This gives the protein CASSYGTGGNQETQYF.

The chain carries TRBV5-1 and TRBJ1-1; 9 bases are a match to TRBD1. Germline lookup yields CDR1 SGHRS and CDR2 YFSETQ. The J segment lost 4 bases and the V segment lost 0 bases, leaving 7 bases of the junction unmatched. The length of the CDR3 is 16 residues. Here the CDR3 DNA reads TGCGCCAGCAGCTTGGCCGTACAGGGGGCTGTCACTGAAGCTTTCTTT. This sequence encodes CASSLAVQGAVTEAFF.

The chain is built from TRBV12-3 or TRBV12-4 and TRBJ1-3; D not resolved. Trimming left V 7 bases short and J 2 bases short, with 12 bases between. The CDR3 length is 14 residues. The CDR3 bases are TGTGCCAGCACCGTGGGAGACCCTGGAAACACCATATATTTT. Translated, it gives CASTVGDPGNTIYF.

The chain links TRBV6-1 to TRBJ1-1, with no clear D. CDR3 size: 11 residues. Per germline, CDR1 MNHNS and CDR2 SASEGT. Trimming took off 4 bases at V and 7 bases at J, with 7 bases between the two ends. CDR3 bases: TGTGCCAGCAGTGGTTCCTTTGAAGCTTTCTTT. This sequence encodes CASSGSFEAFF.

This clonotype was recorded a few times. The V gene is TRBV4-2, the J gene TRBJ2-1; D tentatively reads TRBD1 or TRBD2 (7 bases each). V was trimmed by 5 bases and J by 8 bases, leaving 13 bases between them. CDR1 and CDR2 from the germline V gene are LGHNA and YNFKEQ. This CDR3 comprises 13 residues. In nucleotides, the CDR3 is TGTGCCAGCAGCGACAGGGAGGGGTATGAGCAGTTCTTC. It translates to CASSDREGYEQFF.

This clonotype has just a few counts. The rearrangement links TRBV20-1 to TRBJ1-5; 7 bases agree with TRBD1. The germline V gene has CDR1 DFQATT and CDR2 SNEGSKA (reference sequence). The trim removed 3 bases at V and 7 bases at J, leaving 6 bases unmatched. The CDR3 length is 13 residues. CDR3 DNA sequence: TGCAGTGCTAGGGGGACAGTCGGGCAGCCCCAGCATTTT. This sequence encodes CSARGTVGQPQHF.

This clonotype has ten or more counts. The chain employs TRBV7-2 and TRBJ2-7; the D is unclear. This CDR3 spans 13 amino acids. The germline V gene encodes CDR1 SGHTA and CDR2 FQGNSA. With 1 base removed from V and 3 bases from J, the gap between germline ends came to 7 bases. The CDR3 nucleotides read TGTGCCAGCAGCTTAGGAGCAGGCTACGAGCAGTACTTC. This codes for CASSLGAGYEQYF.

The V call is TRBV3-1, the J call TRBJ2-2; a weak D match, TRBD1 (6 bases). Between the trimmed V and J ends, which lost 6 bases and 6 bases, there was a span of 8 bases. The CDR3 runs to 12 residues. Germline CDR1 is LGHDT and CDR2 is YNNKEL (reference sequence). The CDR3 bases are TGTGCCAGCAGTGGGGGCCCCGGGGAGCTGTTTTTT. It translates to CASSGGPGELFF.

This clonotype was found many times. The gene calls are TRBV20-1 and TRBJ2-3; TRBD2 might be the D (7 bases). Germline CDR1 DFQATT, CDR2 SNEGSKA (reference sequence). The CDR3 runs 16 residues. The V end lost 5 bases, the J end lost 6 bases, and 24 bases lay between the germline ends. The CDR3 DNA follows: TGCAGTGCTTCCCCCGCGGAGGGGGGGCACGGGGATACGCAGTATTTT. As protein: CSASPAEGGHGDTQYF.

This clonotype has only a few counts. CDR3 sequence reads: CASSYGGGRTEAFF. The CDR3 DNA follows: TGTGCCAGCAGTTACGGGGGAGGAAGAACTGAAGCTTTCTTT. This sequence joins TRBV6-5 and TRBJ1-1; a weak D match, TRBD1 (5 bases). V gave up 2 bases and J gave up 5 bases, with 12 bases separating them. Per germline, CDR1 MNHEY and CDR2 SVGAGI. CDR3 length equals 14 residues.

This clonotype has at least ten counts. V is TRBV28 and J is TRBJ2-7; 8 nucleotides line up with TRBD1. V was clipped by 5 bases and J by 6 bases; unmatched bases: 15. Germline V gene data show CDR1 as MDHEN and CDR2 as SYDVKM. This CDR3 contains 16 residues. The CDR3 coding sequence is TGTGCCAGCAGTCCCCAAGGGCTTCAGGGGGCAGGCGAGCAGTACTTC. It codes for CASSPQGLQGAGEQYF.

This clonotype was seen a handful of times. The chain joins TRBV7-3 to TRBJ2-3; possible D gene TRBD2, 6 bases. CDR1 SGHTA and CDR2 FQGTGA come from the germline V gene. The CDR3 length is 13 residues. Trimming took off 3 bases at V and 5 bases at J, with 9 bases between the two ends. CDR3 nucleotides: TGTGCCAGCAGCTTGGCGGGGTTAGATACGCAGTATTTT. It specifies CASSLAGLDTQYF.

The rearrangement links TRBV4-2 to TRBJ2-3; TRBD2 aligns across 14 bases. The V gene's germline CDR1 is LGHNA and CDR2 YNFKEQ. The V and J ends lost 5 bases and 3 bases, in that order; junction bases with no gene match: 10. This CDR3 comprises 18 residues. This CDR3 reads CASSTGLAGGYGTDTQYF. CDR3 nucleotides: TGTGCCAGCAGCACCGGACTAGCGGGGGGTTATGGGACAGATACGCAGTATTTT.

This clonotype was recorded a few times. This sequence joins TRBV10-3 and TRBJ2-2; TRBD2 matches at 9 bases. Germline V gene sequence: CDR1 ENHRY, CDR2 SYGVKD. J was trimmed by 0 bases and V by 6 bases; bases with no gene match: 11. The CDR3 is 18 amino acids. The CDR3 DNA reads TGTGCCATCAGCTCCTCGAGCGGGAGGACCCCGAACACCGGGGAGCTGTTTTTT. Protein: CAISSSSGRTPNTGELFF.

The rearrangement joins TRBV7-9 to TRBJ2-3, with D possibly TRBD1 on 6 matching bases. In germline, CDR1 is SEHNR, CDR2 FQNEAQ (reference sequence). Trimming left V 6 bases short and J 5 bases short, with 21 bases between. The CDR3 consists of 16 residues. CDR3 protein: CASRTTGRVPQDTQYF. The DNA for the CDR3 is TGTGCCAGCAGAACGACAGGAAGGGTCCCCCAAGATACGCAGTATTTT.

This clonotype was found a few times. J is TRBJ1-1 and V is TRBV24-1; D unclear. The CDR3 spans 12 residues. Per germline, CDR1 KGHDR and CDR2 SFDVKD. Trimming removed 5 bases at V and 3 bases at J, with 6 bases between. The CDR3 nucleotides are TGTGCCACCAGTGGGTCGGACACTGAAGCTTTCTTT. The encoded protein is CATSGSDTEAFF.

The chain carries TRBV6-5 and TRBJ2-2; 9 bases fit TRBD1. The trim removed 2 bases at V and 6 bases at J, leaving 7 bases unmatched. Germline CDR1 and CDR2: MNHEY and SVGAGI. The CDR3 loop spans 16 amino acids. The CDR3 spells CASSYLGQGSPGELFF. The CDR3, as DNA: TGTGCCAGCAGTTACCTGGGACAGGGAAGTCCCGGGGAGCTGTTTTTT.

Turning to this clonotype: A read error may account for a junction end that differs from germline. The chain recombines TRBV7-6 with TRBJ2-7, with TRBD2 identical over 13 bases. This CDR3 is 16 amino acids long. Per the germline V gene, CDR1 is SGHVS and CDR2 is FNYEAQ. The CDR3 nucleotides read TGTGCCAGCAGCTTAAGGGGGACTAGCGGGAACTACGGGCAGTACTTC. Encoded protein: CASSLRGTSGNYGQYF.

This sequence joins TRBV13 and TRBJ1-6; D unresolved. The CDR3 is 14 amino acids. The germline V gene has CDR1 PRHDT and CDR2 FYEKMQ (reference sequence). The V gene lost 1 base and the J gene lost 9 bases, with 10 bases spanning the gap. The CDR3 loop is CASSLEGLGSPLHF. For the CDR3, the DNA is TGTGCCAGCAGCTTAGAAGGGCTTGGTTCACCCCTCCACTTT.

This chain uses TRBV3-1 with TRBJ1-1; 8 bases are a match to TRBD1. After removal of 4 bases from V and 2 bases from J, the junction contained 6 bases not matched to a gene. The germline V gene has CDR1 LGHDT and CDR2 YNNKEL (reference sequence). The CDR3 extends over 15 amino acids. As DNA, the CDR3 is TGTGCCAGCAGCCGACTTCCAGGGGGCAACACTGAAGCTTTCTTT. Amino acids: CASSRLPGGNTEAFF. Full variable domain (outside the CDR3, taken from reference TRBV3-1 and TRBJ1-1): DTAVSQTPKYLVTQMGNDKSIKCEQNLGHDTMYWYKQDSKKFLKIMFSYNNKELIINETVPNRFSPKSPDKAHLNLHINSLELGDSAVYFCASSRLPGGNTEAFFGQGTRLTVV.

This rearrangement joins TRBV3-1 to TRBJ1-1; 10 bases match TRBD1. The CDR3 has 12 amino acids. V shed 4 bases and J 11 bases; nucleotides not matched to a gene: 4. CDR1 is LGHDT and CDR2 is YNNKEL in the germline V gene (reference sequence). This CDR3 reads CASSRTGGYAFF. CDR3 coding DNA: TGTGCCAGCAGCCGGACAGGGGGATATGCTTTCTTT. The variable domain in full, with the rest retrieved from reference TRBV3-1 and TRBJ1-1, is DTAVSQTPKYLVTQMGNDKSIKCEQNLGHDTMYWYKQDSKKFLKIMFSYNNKELIINETVPNRFSPKSPDKAHLNLHINSLELGDSAVYFCASSRTGGYAFFGQGTRLTVV.

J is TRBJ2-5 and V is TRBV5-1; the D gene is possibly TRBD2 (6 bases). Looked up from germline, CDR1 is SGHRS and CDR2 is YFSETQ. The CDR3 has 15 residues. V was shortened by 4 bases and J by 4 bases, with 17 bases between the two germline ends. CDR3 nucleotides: TGCGCCAGCAGCCCGGGAGCAAGGGGAGGAGAGACCCAGTACTTC. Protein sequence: CASSPGARGGETQYF.

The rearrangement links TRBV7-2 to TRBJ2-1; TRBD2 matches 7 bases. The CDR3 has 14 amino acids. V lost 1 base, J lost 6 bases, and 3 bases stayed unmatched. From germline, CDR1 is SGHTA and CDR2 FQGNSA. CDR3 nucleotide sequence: TGTGCCAGCAGCTTAGAATTAGCGGGCAATGAGCAGTTCTTC. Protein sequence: CASSLELAGNEQFF.

The chain's CDR3 is CATSRGENGQGLGTEAFF. CDR3 sequence (DNA): TGTGCCACCAGCAGAGGAGAGAACGGACAGGGGTTGGGCACTGAAGCTTTCTTT. The chain employs TRBV15 and TRBJ1-1; 9 nucleotides align to TRBD1. This CDR3 contains 18 residues. Germline loops: CDR1 LNHNV, CDR2 YYDKDF (reference sequence). V shed 1 base and J 4 bases; nucleotides not matched to a gene: 13.

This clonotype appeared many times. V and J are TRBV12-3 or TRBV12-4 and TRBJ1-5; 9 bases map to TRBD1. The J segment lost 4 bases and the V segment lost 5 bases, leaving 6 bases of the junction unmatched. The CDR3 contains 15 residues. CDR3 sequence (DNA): TGTGCCAGCAGTCCTTTGGGACAGGGAAATCAGCCCCAGCATTTT. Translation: CASSPLGQGNQPQHF.